This passage covers 20 T cell receptor beta chains from one sample sequenced in a study of T cell changes during pregnancy in multiple sclerosis. Clones were read by immunoSEQ multiplex PCR, and TCRdb kept only the in-frame ones, dropping some. The table has 90,000 to 120,000 clones, roughly 90% seen once. Here the sequenced sample was peripheral blood, taken in the third trimester of pregnancy. These receptors originate from a female donor in good health, enrolled as a control in a pregnancy study.

The chain couples TRBV28 to TRBJ1-5; D ambiguous. V was trimmed by 8 bases and J by 2 bases, leaving 10 bases between them. The CDR3 loop spans 13 amino acids. The germline V gene has CDR1 MDHEN and CDR2 SYDVKM. Here the CDR3 reads CASGWAGNQPQHF. In DNA, the CDR3 is TGTGCCAGCGGGTGGGCAGGCAATCAGCCCCAGCATTTT.

The rearrangement joins TRBV30 to TRBJ1-5; TRBD1 matches 7 bases. Germline CDR1 GTSNPN, CDR2 SVGIG (reference sequence). V trimming: 0 bases; J trimming: 7 bases; junction bases outside the gene matches: 12. The CDR3 contains 16 residues. CDR3 region: CAWSVGADRPGQPQHF. The CDR3 region has the DNA TGTGCCTGGAGTGTAGGAGCGGACAGGCCGGGGCAGCCCCAGCATTTT. Based on the CDR3 plus reference TRBV30 and TRBJ1-5, the full variable domain is SQTIHQWPATLVQPVGSPLSLECTVEGTSNPNLYWYRQAAGRGLQLLFYSVGIGQISSEVPQNLSASRPQDRQFILSSKKLLLSDSGFYLCAWSVGADRPGQPQHFGDGTRLSIL.

This chain connects TRBV27 to TRBJ2-3; TRBD2 matches 7 bases. J gave up 2 bases and V 8 bases, and 7 bases lay outside the gene matches. This CDR3 has 14 amino acids. CDR1 MNHEY and CDR2 SMNVEV come from the germline V gene (reference sequence). CDR3 nucleotide sequence: TGTGCCAGCGGAAAAGGACTAGTCACAGATACGCAGTATTTT. This translates into CASGKGLVTDTQYF.

This chain uses TRBV4-2 with TRBJ2-3, with 9 bases matching TRBD2. Germline lookup yields CDR1 LGHNA and CDR2 YNFKEQ. J lost 4 bases, V lost 0 bases, and 2 bases had no gene match. CDR3 size: 15 residues. The CDR3 region is CASSQERGGADTQYF. The DNA of the CDR3 is TGTGCCAGCAGCCAAGAGCGGGGGGGCGCAGATACGCAGTATTTT.

The chain carries TRBV11-2 and TRBJ1-4, with a tentative D call TRBD1 (6 bases). CDR1 and CDR2 from the germline V gene are SGHAT and FQNNGV. The CDR3 runs 15 residues. V gave up 5 bases and J gave up 5 bases, with 15 bases separating them. The CDR3 loop reads CASSPRAGENEKLFF. The CDR3 DNA reads TGTGCCAGCAGCCCCCGGGCAGGGGAAAATGAAAAACTGTTTTTT.

This chain connects TRBV5-1 to TRBJ2-5; no firm D call. Trimming cost V 3 bases and J 0 bases, with 15 bases left between them. The CDR3 totals 16 residues. Per germline, CDR1 SGHRS and CDR2 YFSETQ. CDR3 in DNA: TGCGCCAGCAGCTCCCTCGTCCTGCCGGACCAAGAGACCCAGTACTTC. It codes for CASSSLVLPDQETQYF. Looking up the rest from reference TRBV5-1 and TRBJ2-5 gives the full variable domain: KAGVTQTPRYLIKTRGQQVTLSCSPISGHRSVSWYQQTPGQGLQFLFEYFSETQRNKGNFPGRFSGRQFSNSRSEMNVSTLELGDSALYLCASSSLVLPDQETQYFGPGTRLLVL.

V usage is TRBV11-3 and J usage is TRBJ2-1; 10 nucleotides agree with TRBD2. Germline V gene sequence: CDR1 SGHNT, CDR2 YENEEA. V trimming: 3 bases; J trimming: 4 bases; junction bases outside the gene matches: 6. The CDR3 has 16 residues. The CDR3 region is CASSFKRGGGYNEQFF. In DNA, the CDR3 is TGTGCCAGCAGCTTCAAGCGGGGGGGCGGGTACAATGAGCAGTTCTTC.

The chain combines TRBV15 with TRBJ1-4; D ambiguous. The CDR3 covers 15 residues. The germline gives CDR1 LNHNV, CDR2 YYDKDF (reference sequence). V shed 5 bases and J shed 6 bases, with 16 bases lying between them. DNA for the CDR3: TGTGCCACCAGCGGGCGAGGACTTTCGGATGAAAAACTGTTTTTT. It encodes CATSGRGLSDEKLFF.

The chain combines TRBV5-6 with TRBJ2-2, with D perhaps TRBD2 (5 bases). The CDR3 is 17 amino acids. Between the trimmed V and J ends, which lost 4 bases and 4 bases, there was a span of 20 bases. Germline CDR1 and CDR2: SGHDT and YYEEEE. The CDR3 loop is CASSPRPGEEATGELFF. The CDR3 DNA follows: TGTGCCAGCAGCCCCCGTCCCGGGGAAGAGGCCACCGGGGAGCTGTTTTTT.

The chain uses TRBV2 and TRBJ1-2; D ambiguous. This CDR3 spans 13 amino acids. Germline V gene sequence: CDR1 SNHLY, CDR2 FYNNEI. V shed 0 bases and J shed 3 bases, with 5 bases lying between them. DNA of the CDR3: TGTGCCAGCAGTGAAGCCAGGCACTATGGCTACACCTTC. Translation: CASSEARHYGYTF.

This clone was observed once. The chain has TRBV7-3 and TRBJ1-1; D remains ambiguous. The CDR3 is made up of 13 amino acids. CDR1 SGHTA and CDR2 FQGTGA come from the germline V gene. Deletions cut 2 bases from V and 1 base from J, with 5 bases between. DNA for the CDR3: TGTGCCAGCAGCTTATCTTCGAACACTGAAGCTTTCTTT. Encoded protein: CASSLSSNTEAFF. Variable domain in full (rest from reference TRBV7-3 and TRBJ1-1): GAGVSQTPSNKVTEKGKYVELRCDPISGHTALYWYRQSLGQGPEFLIYFQGTGAADDSGLPNDRFFAVRPEGSVSTLKIQRTERGDSAVYLCASSLSSNTEAFFGQGTRLTVV.

The chain links TRBV5-6 to TRBJ1-2, with D perhaps TRBD1 (5 bases). Germline V gene lookup returns CDR1 SGHDT and CDR2 YYEEEE. The CDR3 has 16 residues. V was cut by 5 bases and J by 1 base, with 18 bases left in between. The CDR3: CASSDPRVGLNYGYTF. The CDR3 DNA is TGTGCCAGCAGTGATCCCAGGGTAGGCCTTAACTATGGCTACACCTTC.

The CDR3 sequence: CASSQKTGSGYTF. The CDR3 bases are TGCGCCAGCAGCCAAAAAACGGGTTCCGGCTACACCTTC. The chain combines TRBV4-3 with TRBJ1-2, with no clear D. The ends were cut back, 2 bases at V and 8 bases at J, with 12 bases in the middle. The CDR3 runs to 13 residues. From germline, CDR1 is LGHNA and CDR2 YSLEER.

V is TRBV19 and J is TRBJ2-6; D is unresolved. The germline gives CDR1 LNHDA, CDR2 SQIVND (reference sequence). This CDR3 has 14 amino acids. V was pared by 7 bases and J by 0 bases, with 7 bases between. The CDR3 DNA sequence: TGTGCCAGTACAGGCCCCTCTGGGGCCAACGTCCTGACTTTC. It codes for CASTGPSGANVLTF.

The chain has TRBV13 and TRBJ1-2, with D possibly TRBD1 on 5 matching bases. The V end was cut by 0 bases, the J end by 0 bases, with 17 bases between. The CDR3 is 18 amino acids. Looked up from germline, CDR1 is PRHDT and CDR2 is FYEKMQ (reference sequence). The CDR3, as DNA: TGTGCCAGCAGCTTAGGGGTTGGCAGGGAGGTAGCTAACTATGGCTACACCTTC. This codes for CASSLGVGREVANYGYTF.

The chain links TRBV6-5 to TRBJ2-5; D not resolved. With 6 bases removed from V and 2 bases from J, the gap between germline ends came to 10 bases. Germline loops: CDR1 MNHEY, CDR2 SVGAGI. The CDR3 contains 13 residues. The CDR3 nucleotides read TGTGCCAGCAGGCCTCCCGGGCAAGAGACCCAGTACTTC. Its translation: CASRPPGQETQYF.

CDR3 protein: CASSSDSANEKLFF. The CDR3 nucleotides are TGTGCCAGCAGCTCGGACAGCGCTAATGAAAAACTGTTTTTT. The V gene is TRBV5-4, the J gene TRBJ1-4; a weak D match, TRBD1 (6 bases). With 3 bases removed from V and 3 bases from J, the gap between germline ends came to 9 bases. CDR3 length: 14 amino acids. Germline V gene lookup returns CDR1 SGHNT and CDR2 YYREEE (reference sequence). The variable domain in full, completed from reference TRBV5-4 and TRBJ1-4, reads ETGVTQSPTHLIKTRGQQVTLRCSSQSGHNTVSWYQQALGQGPQFIFQYYREEENGRGNFPPRFSGLQFPNYSSELNVNALELDDSALYLCASSSDSANEKLFFGSGTQLSVL.

The chain has TRBV7-8 and TRBJ2-1; D perhaps matches TRBD1 (5 bases). Germline V gives CDR1 SGHVS, CDR2 FQNEAQ. The CDR3 loop spans 13 amino acids. V was pared by 5 bases and J by 6 bases, with 11 bases between. CDR3 protein: CASSLIQGNEQFF. CDR3 nucleotides: TGTGCCAGCAGCCTAATTCAGGGCAATGAGCAGTTCTTC.

The gene calls are TRBV2 and TRBJ1-1; D unresolved. This CDR3 contains 12 residues. Germline CDR1 is SNHLY and CDR2 is FYNNEI. Trimming took 7 bases from V and 11 from J, leaving 17 bases between them. As DNA, the CDR3 is TGTGCCAGCATTAAGATGGTGGAGGGTGCTTTCTTT. Amino acid sequence: CASIKMVEGAFF.

This clone came up once. V gene TRBV6-6 combines with J gene TRBJ1-1; D perhaps matches TRBD1 (6 bases). The CDR3 length is 14 residues. V was cut by 2 bases and J by 4 bases, with 11 bases left in between. Germline V gives CDR1 MNHNY, CDR2 SVGAGI (reference sequence). The CDR3 spells CASSYGGGSTEAFF. Here the CDR3 DNA reads TGTGCCAGCAGTTACGGGGGCGGAAGCACTGAAGCTTTCTTT.